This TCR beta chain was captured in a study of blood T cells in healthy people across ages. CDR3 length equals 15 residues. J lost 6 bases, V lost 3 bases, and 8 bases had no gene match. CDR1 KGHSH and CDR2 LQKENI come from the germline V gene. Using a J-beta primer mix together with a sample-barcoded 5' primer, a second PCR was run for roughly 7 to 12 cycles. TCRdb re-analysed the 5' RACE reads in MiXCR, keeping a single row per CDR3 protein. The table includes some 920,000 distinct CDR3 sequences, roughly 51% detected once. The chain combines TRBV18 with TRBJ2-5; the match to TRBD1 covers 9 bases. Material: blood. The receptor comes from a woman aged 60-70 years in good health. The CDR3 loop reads CASSPRTGVQKTQYF. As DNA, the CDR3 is TGTGCCAGCTCACCTCGGACAGGGGTTCAAAAGACCCAGTACTTC.